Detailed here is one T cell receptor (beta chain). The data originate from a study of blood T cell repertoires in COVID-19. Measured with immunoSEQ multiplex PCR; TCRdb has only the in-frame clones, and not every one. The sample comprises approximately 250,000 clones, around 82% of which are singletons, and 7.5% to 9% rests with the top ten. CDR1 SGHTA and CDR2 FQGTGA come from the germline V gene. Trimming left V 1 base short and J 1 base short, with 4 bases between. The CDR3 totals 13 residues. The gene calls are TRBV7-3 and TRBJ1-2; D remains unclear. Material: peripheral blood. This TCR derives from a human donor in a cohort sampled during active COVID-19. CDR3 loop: CASSLNNNYGYTF. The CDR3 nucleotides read TGTGCCAGCAGCTTAAATAATAACTATGGCTACACCTTC.